This TCR beta chain was sequenced in a study of blood T cell repertoires in COVID-19. At the level of the study: Sites across the United States, Italy and Spain contributed samples from acute and convalescent COVID-19. T cells, B-cell-depleted T cells, or PBMCs supplied cDNA or gDNA.

Germline assignment: CDR1 MDHEN and CDR2 SYDVKM. The CDR3 is made up of 14 amino acids. The junction had 6 bases not matched to a gene; V was cut back by 5 bases and J by 4 bases. Authors' data handling: How many nucleated cells were present was estimated from reference gene primer amplification. The method was immunoSEQ multiplex PCR; TCRdb's version includes in-frame clones alone and lacks a portion of them. Clone size and the V and J calls come from that table; the DNA yielded D and trimming. The top ten hold 18% of the sample, which has about 70,000 clones, about 80% seen once. The rearrangement links TRBV28 to TRBJ1-2, with 8 bases identical to TRBD1. The specimen sequenced was peripheral blood. This clonotype was obtained from a man between 65 and 85 years old who had recovered from COVID-19. The chain's CDR3 is CASSPRTGTYGYTF. The CDR3 DNA follows: TGTGCCAGCAGTCCGAGGACAGGGACCTATGGCTACACCTTC.